The 2 T cell receptor beta chains below were found in one sample sequenced in a study of memory CD4+ T cells and cytomegalovirus serostatus. Measured with immunoSEQ multiplex PCR; TCRdb has only the in-frame clones, and not every one. The table lists some 48,000 clones, roughly 78% of them singletons. The sort gate was single viable CD3+CD4+CD8-CD45RO+ cells for memory CD4+ T cells. The sample comprised memory CD4+ T cells from blood. These receptors originate from an adult in good health and CMV-seronegative.

The V gene is TRBV11-2, the J gene TRBJ2-1; unclear D gene. This CDR3 spans 13 amino acids. Germline CDR1 is SGHAT and CDR2 is FQNNGV. V was shortened by 3 bases and J by 7 bases, with 10 bases between the two germline ends. CDR3 residues: CASSFAGVNEQFF. DNA for the CDR3: TGTGCCAGCAGCTTCGCCGGTGTTAATGAGCAGTTCTTC. The variable domain in full, with the rest retrieved from reference TRBV11-2 and TRBJ2-1, is EAGVAQSPRYKIIEKRQSVAFWCNPISGHATLYWYQQILGQGPKLLIQFQNNGVVDDSQLPKDRFSAERLKGVDSTLKIQPAKLEDSAVYLCASSFAGVNEQFFGPGTRLTVL.

This sequence joins TRBV29-1 and TRBJ2-7; a weak D match, TRBD2 (6 bases). The germline gives CDR1 SQVTM, CDR2 ANQGSEA. Between the trimmed V and J ends, which lost 6 bases and 3 bases, there was a span of 12 bases. The CDR3 loop spans 12 amino acids. The CDR3 DNA is TGCAGCGTCGGCGGGGTAGTCTACGAGCAGTACTTC. As protein: CSVGGVVYEQYF.